This paragraph covers one T cell receptor (beta chain) sequence. TCRdb keeps only in-frame clones here, not all; method: immunoSEQ multiplex PCR. Of approximately 120,000 clones in the sample, 86% were seen once. Time point defined: peripheral blood 6 weeks after treatment start. The CDR3 sequence is 15 residues long. The V gene end was trimmed by 4 bases and the J gene end by 5 bases; junction bases not matched to a gene: 6. Germline lookup yields CDR1 MDHEN and CDR2 SYDVKM. These data come from a study of PD-L1 blockade in urothelial cancer. Study at large: Blood drawn 3 weeks (second dose) and 6 weeks after treatment start was analyzed.

The specimen was PBMCs, collected around atezolizumab (anti-PD-L1) treatment. This TCR was sampled from a man in his fifties or sixties with urothelial cancer. The chain combines TRBV28 with TRBJ2-1; 9 positions agree with TRBD1. DNA for the CDR3: TGTGCCAGCAGTTCCTCCGGGACAGGGAACAATGAGCAGTTCTTC. Its translation: CASSSSGTGNNEQFF.